The 25 T cell receptor beta chains reported below all come from one sample, sequenced in a study of human T cells and chemical hapten exposure (dated by TCRdb to 2020 to 2023). According to the study, the label for this sample's time point signals: healthy volunteer bleed at 2 weeks. Total RNA was isolated from unfractionated whole blood collected in Tempus Blood RNA tubes. The receptor library was made with RACE. Data came from a NextSeq 500. TCRdb trimmed public reads at Q25 via fastp, called clones via MiXCR and kept in-frame beta chains. Every entry covers one CDR3 protein and lists the most common genes and DNA from its rows. The sample records roughly 130,000 distinct CDR3 sequences, 8.5% to 9.5% of which are singletons. In total, the top ten clones hold 1.5% to 2% of the sample. The sequenced sample consisted of whole blood. All receptors derive from a male donor in good health. Some clones in this sample may be carry-over from other donors' samples.

This clonotype was detected many times. The rearrangement uses TRBV10-3 and TRBJ1-5, with a possible D match to TRBD1 (5 bases). Trimming cost V 8 bases and J 4 bases, with 9 bases left between them. Germline loops: CDR1 ENHRY, CDR2 SYGVKD. The CDR3 covers 12 residues. DNA of the CDR3: TGTGCCATCTGGGACGGTAATCAGCCCCAGCATTTT. It yields the protein CAIWDGNQPQHF.

This clonotype has only a few counts. V usage is TRBV23-1 and J usage is TRBJ2-6, with TRBD1 matching 9 bases. TRBV23-1 falls under the ORF class, with uncertain function. With V trimmed by 3 bases and J by 0 bases, 9 bases remained unmatched. The CDR3 covers 19 residues. The CDR3 reads CASSHLKDRGSSGANVLTF. The CDR3 DNA is TGCGCCAGCAGTCACCTGAAAGACAGGGGGAGCTCTGGGGCCAACGTCCTGACTTTC.

In its sample, this clonotype was seen a few times. The chain carries TRBV20-1 and TRBJ2-7; D is unclear. The germline V gene has CDR1 DFQATT and CDR2 SNEGSKA (reference sequence). The CDR3 length is 15 residues. The V and J ends lost 0 bases and 2 bases respectively, with 14 bases between them. CDR3 nucleotides: TGCAGTGCTAGAGATGGAAGCAGTTCCGCCTACGAGCAGTACTTC. Its protein is CSARDGSSSAYEQYF.

This sequence joins TRBV7-9 and TRBJ2-5, with a tentative D call TRBD2 (5 bases). The ends were cut back, 2 bases at V and 4 bases at J, with 11 bases in the middle. Germline assignment: CDR1 SEHNR and CDR2 FQNEAQ (reference sequence). The CDR3 has 14 residues. The CDR3 protein is CASSLSTGIETQYF. The DNA of the CDR3 is TGTGCCAGCAGCTTATCGACGGGAATAGAGACCCAGTACTTC.

This clonotype has just a few counts. This sequence joins TRBV12-3 or TRBV12-4 and TRBJ2-4, with D perhaps TRBD2 (6 bases). V gave up 5 bases and J gave up 2 bases, with 10 bases separating them. The CDR3 has 14 amino acids. Written as DNA, the CDR3 is TGTGCCAGCAGTCCAGCGGGTACCAAAAACATTCAGTACTTC. Amino acids: CASSPAGTKNIQYF.

This clonotype has a single count. Since a much larger clone is just one base distant, this may be a read error. In this CDR3 the conserved last residue, phenylalanine or tryptophan, is missing, so a read error is likely. V usage is TRBV4-3 and J usage is TRBJ1-6, with 8 bases fitting TRBD1. The V gene's germline CDR1 is LGHNA and CDR2 YSLEER. V lost 1 base and J lost 6; bases outside the gene matches: 2. The CDR3 is made up of 15 amino acids. The CDR3 nucleotides are TGCGCCAGCAGCCAAGGGGGGACAGGTAATTCACCCCTCCACTTG. Protein product: CASSQGGTGNSPLHL.

This clonotype was detected ten times or more. J is TRBJ2-3 and V is TRBV2, with 10 positions matching TRBD2. J lost 7 bases, V lost 1 base, and 17 bases had no gene match. Germline CDR1 reads SNHLY; CDR2 reads FYNNEI. CDR3 size: 19 residues. The CDR3 protein is CASSEGPGLRAGGSYTQYF. As DNA, the CDR3 is TGTGCCAGCAGTGAAGGACCAGGACTACGAGCGGGAGGGTCGTATACGCAGTATTTT. Full variable domain (remainder filled in from reference TRBV2 and TRBJ2-3): EPEVTQTPSHQVTQMGQEVILRCVPISNHLYFYWYRQILGQKVEFLVSFYNNEISEKSEIFDDQFSVERPDGSNFTLKIRSTKLEDSAMYFCASSEGPGLRAGGSYTQYFGPGTRLTVL.

This clonotype was seen a few times. V gene TRBV10-3 combines with J gene TRBJ2-3, with D unclear. This CDR3 is 11 amino acids long. Looked up from germline, CDR1 is ENHRY and CDR2 is SYGVKD. V dropped 4 bases and J dropped 10 bases, with 9 bases sitting between them. The CDR3, as DNA: TGTGCCATCAGTGCCCGTTCAGCGCAGTATTTT. This translates into CAISARSAQYF.

This clonotype has only a few counts. The chain combines TRBV4-1 with TRBJ2-2; no reliable D call. The CDR3 runs to 15 residues. Germline-derived CDR1 and CDR2 are MGHRA and YSYEKL. Trimming took 4 bases from V and 7 from J, leaving 16 bases between them. In DNA, the CDR3 is TGCGCCAGCAGCCCTCCAGGTATACGGAACGGGGAGCTGTTTTTT. Amino acid sequence: CASSPPGIRNGELFF.

This clonotype turned up a few times. This chain connects TRBV12-3 or TRBV12-4 to TRBJ1-2; TRBD1 is a possible D gene (5 bases). This CDR3 spans 13 amino acids. The V end lost 4 bases, the J end lost 4 bases, and 10 bases lay between the germline ends. CDR3 in DNA: TGTGCCAGCAGTTGGGAACAGGCCTATGGCTACACCTTC. Amino acid sequence: CASSWEQAYGYTF.

This clonotype was seen many times. The chain carries TRBV4-2 and TRBJ2-7; 7 bases are a match to TRBD1. CDR1 and CDR2 (germline): LGHNA, YNFKEQ. The junction had 7 bases not matched to a gene; V was cut back by 4 bases and J by 7 bases. This CDR3 comprises 13 residues. The CDR3 DNA reads as TGTGCCAGCAGCCTAGGGACAGCACGGGAGCAGTACTTC. This sequence encodes CASSLGTAREQYF.

Here the CDR3 reads CASSRGTGPADTQYF. The CDR3 DNA reads TGTGCCAGCAGCCGCGGGACAGGGCCGGCAGATACGCAGTATTTT. The chain is built from TRBV6-2 or TRBV6-3 and TRBJ2-3; TRBD1 aligns across 9 bases. The germline gives CDR1 MNHEY, CDR2 SVGEGT. V shed 6 bases, J shed 4 bases, and the junction held 8 bases outside the gene matches. CDR3 length equals 15 residues.

V usage is TRBV12-3 or TRBV12-4 and J usage is TRBJ1-5, with 10 bases lining up with TRBD1. There are 15 residues in the CDR3. V lost 6 bases and J lost 2; bases outside the gene matches: 4. Written as DNA, the CDR3 is TGTGCCAGCAGCAAGGGGACAGGGGGCAATCAGCCCCAGCATTTT. This sequence encodes CASSKGTGGNQPQHF.

The chain employs TRBV2 and TRBJ2-1, with D possibly TRBD2 on 6 matching bases. CDR3 length equals 15 residues. Looked up from germline, CDR1 is SNHLY and CDR2 is FYNNEI. The V end lost 6 bases, the J end lost 1 base, and 13 bases lay between the germline ends. The CDR3 DNA is TGTGCCAGCAGCACCGACGGGAGTTCCTACAATGAGCAGTTCTTC. The encoded protein is CASSTDGSSYNEQFF.

The table lists this clonotype with a few counts. The rearrangement links TRBV14 to TRBJ2-5; D ambiguous. Germline values: CDR1 SGHDN, CDR2 FVKESK. The length of the CDR3 is 14 residues. V lost 4 bases to trimming and J lost 5 bases, with 14 bases between them. This chain's CDR3 is CASSRLGVQETQYF. DNA of the CDR3: TGTGCCAGCAGCCGGTTAGGAGTTCAGGAGACCCAGTACTTC.

This chain joins TRBV7-9 and TRBJ1-1; no definite D call. This CDR3 has 14 residues. Germline V gene lookup returns CDR1 SEHNR and CDR2 FQNEAQ (reference sequence). Trimming took off 1 base at V and 6 bases at J, with 12 bases between the two ends. The CDR3: CASSLVVGKAEAFF. The CDR3 DNA is TGTGCCAGCAGCTTAGTGGTAGGGAAGGCTGAAGCTTTCTTT.

This clonotype came up a few times. The rearrangement joins TRBV18 to TRBJ2-1; D is unresolved. This CDR3 comprises 14 residues. Trimming stripped 2 bases from V and 5 bases from J, with 10 bases between. Germline V CDR1 and CDR2: KGHSH, LQKENI. CDR3 bases: TGTGCCAGCTCACCAGCGAACGGACACAATGAGCAGTTCTTC. Translating gives CASSPANGHNEQFF.

This clonotype was seen only a few times. This CDR3 reads CASSLGTSDYNEQFF. As DNA, the CDR3 is TGTGCCAGCAGCTTAGGGACTAGCGATTACAATGAGCAGTTCTTC. This rearrangement joins TRBV7-9 to TRBJ2-1, with TRBD2 matching over 9 bases. The ends lost 1 base at V and 4 bases at J; junction bases unmatched: 2. The CDR3 contains 15 residues. Germline CDR1 SEHNR, CDR2 FQNEAQ (reference sequence). Full variable domain (outside the CDR3, taken from reference TRBV7-9 and TRBJ2-1): DTGVSQNPRHKITKRGQNVTFRCDPISEHNRLYWYRQTLGQGPEFLTYFQNEAQLEKSRLLSDRFSAERPKGSFSTLEIQRTEQGDSAMYLCASSLGTSDYNEQFFGPGTRLTVL.

Only a few counts were recorded for this clonotype. The rearrangement links TRBV6-1 to TRBJ1-1, with D perhaps matching TRBD1 (5 bases). CDR1 and CDR2 from the germline V gene are MNHNS and SASEGT. V gave up 3 bases and J gave up 1 base, with 12 bases separating them. CDR3 length equals 15 residues. The CDR3 here is CASSDRVWGNTEAFF. In DNA form, the CDR3 reads TGTGCCAGCAGTGACAGGGTGTGGGGGAACACTGAAGCTTTCTTT.

This clonotype was found a few times. The chain recombines TRBV7-9 with TRBJ1-4; D is uncertain. The germline V and J ends were trimmed by 5 bases and 5 bases, with 9 bases remaining between them. Germline CDR1 is SEHNR and CDR2 is FQNEAQ (reference sequence). This CDR3 spans 13 amino acids. Here the CDR3 DNA reads TGTGCCAGCAGCATGCCTCAAAATGAAAAACTGTTTTTT. Protein sequence: CASSMPQNEKLFF.

V and J are TRBV7-8 and TRBJ2-1, with 10 bases identical to TRBD1. The CDR3 is 15 residues long. From germline, CDR1 is SGHVS and CDR2 FQNEAQ. Trimming at V came to 9 bases and at J to 7 bases, leaving 12 bases not matched to a gene. CDR3 in DNA: TGTGCCAGTCTGACAGGGGGCAGGTGGGTGAATGAGCAGTTCTTC. Translation gives CASLTGGRWVNEQFF.

This clonotype was counted at least ten times. The rearrangement links TRBV6-5 to TRBJ1-4, with TRBD1 identical over 7 bases. The CDR3 totals 14 residues. V trimming: 5 bases; J trimming: 6 bases; junction bases outside the gene matches: 6. Germline V gives CDR1 MNHEY, CDR2 SVGAGI. CDR3 sequence reads: CASSRGQRDEKLFF. CDR3 nucleotides: TGTGCCAGCAGTCGGGGACAGCGGGATGAAAAACTGTTTTTT.

This clonotype has at least ten counts. The CDR3 region is CASRNGQGVNQPQHF. The CDR3 region has the DNA TGTGCCAGCAGGAATGGGCAGGGGGTAAATCAGCCCCAGCATTTT. This chain links TRBV25-1 with TRBJ1-5; 7 bases agree with TRBD1. Germline-derived CDR1 and CDR2 are MGHDK and SYGVNS. The CDR3 totals 15 residues. The V and J ends lost 6 bases and 4 bases, in that order; junction bases with no gene match: 9. Based on the CDR3 plus reference TRBV25-1 and TRBJ1-5, the full variable domain is EADIYQTPRYLVIGTGKKITLECSQTMGHDKMYWYQQDPGMELHLIHYSYGVNSTEKGDLSSESTVSRIRTEHFPLTLESARPSHTSQYLCASRNGQGVNQPQHFGDGTRLSIL.

In nucleotides, the CDR3 is TGTGCCAGCAGTTACTCGAAGAGCTCCTACGAGCAGTACTTC. It is translated as CASSYSKSSYEQYF. This chain links TRBV6-6 with TRBJ2-7; D gene uncertain. With 0 bases removed from V and 0 bases from J, the gap between germline ends came to 6 bases. CDR3 size: 14 residues. Germline V gene data show CDR1 as MNHNY and CDR2 as SVGAGI (reference sequence).

This clonotype has at least ten counts. The genes are TRBV20-1 and TRBJ2-7, with 9 bases matching TRBD2. The V gene end was trimmed by 3 bases and the J gene end by 0 bases; junction bases not matched to a gene: 3. The CDR3 contains 14 residues. CDR1 is DFQATT and CDR2 is SNEGSKA in the germline V gene (reference sequence). For the CDR3, the DNA is TGCAGTGCTAGGTCAGCGGGAGGCTCCTACGAGCAGTACTTC. The encoded protein is CSARSAGGSYEQYF.